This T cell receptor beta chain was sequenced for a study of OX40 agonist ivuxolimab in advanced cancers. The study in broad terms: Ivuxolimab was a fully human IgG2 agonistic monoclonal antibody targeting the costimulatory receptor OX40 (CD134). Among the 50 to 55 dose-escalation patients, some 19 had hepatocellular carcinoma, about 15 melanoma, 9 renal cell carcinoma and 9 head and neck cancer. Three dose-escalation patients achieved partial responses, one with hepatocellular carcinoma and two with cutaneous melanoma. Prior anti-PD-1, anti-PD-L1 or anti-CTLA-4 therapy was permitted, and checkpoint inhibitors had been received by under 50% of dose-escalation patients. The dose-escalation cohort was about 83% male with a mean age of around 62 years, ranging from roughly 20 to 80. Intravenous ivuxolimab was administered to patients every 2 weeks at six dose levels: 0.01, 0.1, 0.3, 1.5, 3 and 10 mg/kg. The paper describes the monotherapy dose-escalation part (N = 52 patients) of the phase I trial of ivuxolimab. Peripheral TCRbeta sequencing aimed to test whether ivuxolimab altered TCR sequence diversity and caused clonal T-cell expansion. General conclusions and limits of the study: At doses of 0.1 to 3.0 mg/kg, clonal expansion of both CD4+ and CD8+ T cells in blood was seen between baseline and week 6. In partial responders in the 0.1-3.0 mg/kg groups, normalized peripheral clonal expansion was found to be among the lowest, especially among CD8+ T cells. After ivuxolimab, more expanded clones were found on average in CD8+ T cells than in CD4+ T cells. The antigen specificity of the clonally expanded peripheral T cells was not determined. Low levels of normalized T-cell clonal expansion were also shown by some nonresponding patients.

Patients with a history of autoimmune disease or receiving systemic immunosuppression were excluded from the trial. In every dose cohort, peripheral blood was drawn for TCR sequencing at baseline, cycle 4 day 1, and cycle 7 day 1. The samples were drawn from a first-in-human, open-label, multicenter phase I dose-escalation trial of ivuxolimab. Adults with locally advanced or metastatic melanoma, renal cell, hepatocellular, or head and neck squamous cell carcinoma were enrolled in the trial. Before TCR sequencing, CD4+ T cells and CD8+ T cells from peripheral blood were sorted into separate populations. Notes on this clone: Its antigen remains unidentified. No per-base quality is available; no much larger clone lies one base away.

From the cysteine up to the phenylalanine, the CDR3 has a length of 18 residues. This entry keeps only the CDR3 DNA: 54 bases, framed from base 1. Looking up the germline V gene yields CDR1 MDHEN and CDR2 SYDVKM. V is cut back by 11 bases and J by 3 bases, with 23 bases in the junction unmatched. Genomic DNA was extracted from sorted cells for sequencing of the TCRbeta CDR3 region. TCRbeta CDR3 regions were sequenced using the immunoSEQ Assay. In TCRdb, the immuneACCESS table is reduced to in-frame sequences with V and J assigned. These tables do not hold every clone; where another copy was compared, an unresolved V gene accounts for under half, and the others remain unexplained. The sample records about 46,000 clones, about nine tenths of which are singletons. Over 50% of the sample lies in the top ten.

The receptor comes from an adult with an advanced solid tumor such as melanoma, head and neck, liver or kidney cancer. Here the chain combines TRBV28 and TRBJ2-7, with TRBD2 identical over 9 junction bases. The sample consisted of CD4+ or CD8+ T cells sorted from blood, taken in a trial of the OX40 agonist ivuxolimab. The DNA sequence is TGTGCCGCCCTATCCCTGGGACTAGCCCCCTCCGCCCACTACGAGCAGTACTTC. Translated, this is CAALSLGLAPSAHYEQYF.